This TCR beta chain was obtained from a study of shared clonotypes between healthy human individuals. The protocol was immunoSEQ multiplex PCR, while the TCRdb copy is restricted to in-frame clones and leaves out a portion. The table lists some 740,000 clones, nearly 95% of them singletons. Naive CD8 cells comprised CD45RO-negative, CCR7-positively selected cells, excluding terminally differentiated effector memory CD45RA+ cells. V shed 6 bases and J shed 0 bases, with 11 bases lying between them. Germline CDR1 SGHVS, CDR2 FNYEAQ. The CDR3 sequence is 14 residues long. V and J are TRBV7-6 and TRBJ1-1; no clear D. The sequence was obtained from a man aged 25-40 years in good health. Input material: naive CD8+ T cells sorted from blood. The CDR3 reads CASSRSGMNTEAFF. CDR3 DNA sequence: TGTGCCAGCAGTCGCTCGGGCATGAACACTGAAGCTTTCTTT.